Each of the 14 T cell receptor beta chains below was sequenced from the same sample in a study of CD8+ T cells in alopecia areata. Treatment given: oral pan-JAK inhibitor, 5-10 mg twice daily. Sequencing used cDNA as its template, made by extracting RNA and reverse transcribing it. Here immunoSEQ multiplex PCR was the method, and the copy in TCRdb shows in-frame clones only, minus some. The sample carries about 120,000 clones, more than 40% recorded once. This sample comprised CD4+ T cells sorted from blood, obtained at week 4, from a patient treated with tofacitinib. The receptors stem from a human donor with alopecia areata.

The chain links TRBV6-5 to TRBJ1-6, with 8 bases matching TRBD1. With 8 bases clipped from V and 10 bases from J, the junction kept 7 bases outside the gene matches. The germline V gene has CDR1 MNHEY and CDR2 SVGAGI. The CDR3 has 13 residues. The CDR3 DNA is TGTGCCAGCGGACAGGGTGGGAAGTCACCCCTCCACTTT. Translation gives CASGQGGKSPLHF.

The gene calls are TRBV11-1 and TRBJ2-1, with a tentative D call TRBD2 (5 bases). The ends were cut back, 3 bases at V and 5 bases at J, with 14 bases in the middle. CDR3 length: 15 amino acids. Germline lookup yields CDR1 SGHAT and CDR2 FQDESV (reference sequence). The CDR3 nucleotides read TGTGCCAGCAGCTTGGTAGGACTCAGCAACAATGAGCAGTTCTTC. It encodes CASSLVGLSNNEQFF. The complete variable domain, with remaining parts taken from reference TRBV11-1 and TRBJ2-1, reads EAEVAQSPRYKITEKSQAVAFWCDPISGHATLYWYRQILGQGPELLVQFQDESVVDDSQLPKDRFSAERLKGVDSTLKIQPAELGDSAMYLCASSLVGLSNNEQFFGPGTRLTVL.

The chain uses TRBV5-6 and TRBJ1-2; TRBD1 is a possible D gene (5 bases). The CDR3 contains 16 residues. V lost 3 bases to trimming and J lost 0 bases, with 15 bases between them. Germline CDR1 and CDR2: SGHDT and YYEEEE. CDR3 sequence (DNA): TGTGCCAGCAGCTGGGTAGGAGGGGAACCTAACTATGGCTACACCTTC. It codes for CASSWVGGEPNYGYTF.

A few counts support this clone. The chain is built from TRBV29-1 and TRBJ2-5; D gene ambiguous. The CDR3 has 13 residues. Per germline, CDR1 SQVTM and CDR2 ANQGSEA. The germline V and J ends were trimmed by 7 bases and 4 bases, with 16 bases remaining between them. Here the CDR3 DNA reads TGCAGCGCTGCGATCCAGCGAGGAGAGACCCAGTACTTC. It translates to CSAAIQRGETQYF.

This CDR3 reads CASSVNQGDEQYF. DNA for the CDR3: TGTGCCAGCAGCGTAAATCAGGGGGACGAGCAGTACTTC. The J gene is TRBJ2-7, the V gene TRBV9, with TRBD1 identical over 7 bases. J was trimmed by 5 bases and V by 1 base; bases with no gene match: 3. This CDR3 spans 13 amino acids. Germline V gives CDR1 SGDLS, CDR2 YYNGEE.

This clone was seen a handful of times. CDR3: CAWSVRGRSTEAFF. The CDR3 bases are TGTGCCTGGAGTGTTAGAGGACGGAGCACTGAAGCTTTCTTT. The chain links TRBV30 to TRBJ1-1; D is undetermined. The CDR3 is 14 residues long. Germline V CDR1 and CDR2: GTSNPN, SVGIG (reference sequence). With 0 bases removed from V and 4 bases from J, the gap between germline ends came to 12 bases.

The V and J genes are TRBV30 and TRBJ2-3; D might be TRBD2 (6 bases). Trimming shortened V by 3 bases and J by 9 bases, and 16 bases separated the two germline ends. There are 13 residues in the CDR3. Germline values: CDR1 GTSNPN, CDR2 SVGIG (reference sequence). The CDR3 loop is CAWREKAGPTQYF. In nucleotides, the CDR3 is TGTGCCTGGAGAGAAAAGGCGGGACCCACGCAGTATTTT.

V gene TRBV7-2 combines with J gene TRBJ1-4, with D possibly TRBD1 on 6 matching bases. V lost 2 bases and J lost 7, with 14 bases in between. Germline CDR1 SGHTA, CDR2 FQGNSA. CDR3 size: 15 residues. For the CDR3, the DNA is TGTGCCAGCAGCTTATCACAGGGCGGGAGTGAAAAACTGTTTTTT. This gives the protein CASSLSQGGSEKLFF.

This clone was seen a handful of times. The chain has TRBV5-1 and TRBJ2-2; no reliable D call. CDR1 is SGHRS, CDR2 YFSETQ, per germline. V lost 0 bases to trimming and J lost 5 bases, with 5 bases between them. The CDR3 has 13 amino acids. CDR3 sequence: CASSLAATGELFF. In nucleotides, the CDR3 is TGCGCCAGCAGCTTGGCCGCAACCGGGGAGCTGTTTTTT.

This chain joins TRBV6-5 and TRBJ2-7; 9 bases agree with TRBD2. The CDR3 sequence is 16 residues long. V lost 0 bases to trimming and J lost 2 bases; unmatched junction nucleotides: 5. Germline loops: CDR1 MNHEY, CDR2 SVGAGI. This CDR3 reads CASSYSSSSGTYEQYF. CDR3 DNA sequence: TGTGCCAGCAGTTACTCCAGTTCTAGCGGGACCTACGAGCAGTACTTC.

V gene TRBV15 combines with J gene TRBJ2-1; 8 positions agree with TRBD1. The CDR3 is 14 amino acids. Germline CDR1 is LNHNV and CDR2 is YYDKDF (reference sequence). V lost 5 bases, J lost 5 bases, and 5 bases stayed unmatched. The CDR3 nucleotides read TGTGCCACCAGCTCCTGGGACAGGAACAATGAGCAGTTCTTC. Encoded protein: CATSSWDRNNEQFF. The full variable domain, completed using reference TRBV15 and TRBJ2-1, is DAMVIQNPRYQVTQFGKPVTLSCSQTLNHNVMYWYQQKSSQAPKLLFHYYDKDFNNEADTPDNFQSRRPNTSFCFLDIRSPGLGDTAMYLCATSSWDRNNEQFFGPGTRLTVL.

This clone was observed a single time. V and J are TRBV29-1 and TRBJ2-3; the match to TRBD1 covers 8 bases. The ends lost 4 bases at V and 2 bases at J; junction bases unmatched: 5. CDR1 and CDR2 from the germline V gene are SQVTM and ANQGSEA. The CDR3 is 14 residues long. The CDR3 DNA reads TGCAGCGTTGGACAGGGGCTGGTCACAGATACGCAGTATTTT. Residues: CSVGQGLVTDTQYF.

The genes are TRBV6-6 and TRBJ1-2, with no clear D. Trimming took 6 bases from V and 5 from J, leaving 13 bases between them. CDR3 size: 13 residues. Per germline, CDR1 MNHNY and CDR2 SVGAGI (reference sequence). The CDR3, as DNA: TGTGCCAGCAGCCCCGAGGCGGTTTATGGCTACACCTTC. It is translated as CASSPEAVYGYTF.

The chain carries TRBV27 and TRBJ2-3; 12 bases fit TRBD2. This CDR3 region has 15 residues. Germline values: CDR1 MNHEY, CDR2 SMNVEV (reference sequence). V shed 6 bases and J 6 bases; nucleotides not matched to a gene: 7. The CDR3 bases are TGTGCCAGCAGCCTGTCTAGCGGGAGGGAGGATACGCAGTATTTT. Encoded protein: CASSLSSGREDTQYF.